The clone carrying this T cell receptor (beta chain) appeared once. The antigen remains undetermined. The data are from a study of STAT3 mutations in large granular lymphocyte leukemia. The overall study: Roughly half the longitudinally sequenced T-LGLL patients had canonical STAT3 mutations. Around two fifths of treated T-LGLL patients showed hematologic response to immunosuppression.

Findings of the study overall: At least one immunodominant TCR beta clonotype appeared in every T-cell large granular lymphocyte leukemia patient. TCR clonotype switching after therapy occurred in about 35% of the 18 patients. Some patients had dominant TCR clones larger than their STAT3 mutant burden.

TCRdb's copy holds only in-frame clones and misses some; the assay was immunoSEQ multiplex PCR. Of under 4,500 clones in the sample, about 62% are singletons; the top ten hold roughly 35%. The origin of this receptor is a human donor with T large granular lymphocyte leukemia. Some clones in this sample may be carry-over from other donors' samples. Sequencing used PBMCs.

CDR3 DNA: TGTGCCTGGAGTTGGGACAGCGAGCAGTACTTC. The encoded protein is CAWSWDSEQYF. The chain carries TRBV30 and TRBJ2-7, with 7 bases aligning to TRBD1. From germline, CDR1 is GTSNPN and CDR2 SVGIG (reference sequence). The CDR3 is 11 residues long. After removal of 2 bases from V and 6 bases from J, the junction contained 1 base not matched to a gene.